The 2 T cell receptor beta chains below all came from one sample that was sequenced in a study of response to subunit inactivated influenza vaccine. Via MiXCR, TCRdb re-called the RT-PCR reads, giving one row per CDR3 protein. The data show around 170,000 distinct CDR3 sequences, approximately 11% seen once. The sequencing used CD8+ T cells sorted from PBMCs, collected roughly 24 months after vaccination. The receptors derive from a man between 45 and 75 years old who received an inactivated influenza vaccine.

This clonotype turned up a few times. The chain uses TRBV12-3 or TRBV12-4 and TRBJ2-7; D could derive from TRBD1 or TRBD2 (5 bases each). The CDR3 has 13 amino acids. Trimming left V 6 bases short and J 6 bases short, with 15 bases between. CDR3 in amino acids: CASSTGTGIEQYF. Here the CDR3 DNA reads TGTGCCAGCAGCACGGGGACCGGTATCGAGCAGTACTTC.

This clonotype has more than one count but fewer than ten. The chain has TRBV29-1 and TRBJ2-7, with 9 bases aligning to TRBD2. Trimming took 3 bases from V and 3 from J; bases not matched to a gene: 6. Germline CDR1 is SQVTM and CDR2 is ANQGSEA. The CDR3 totals 14 residues. CDR3 sequence (DNA): TGCAGCGTTGAGGGGACTAGCCCCCACTACGAGCAGTACTTC. Protein sequence: CSVEGTSPHYEQYF.